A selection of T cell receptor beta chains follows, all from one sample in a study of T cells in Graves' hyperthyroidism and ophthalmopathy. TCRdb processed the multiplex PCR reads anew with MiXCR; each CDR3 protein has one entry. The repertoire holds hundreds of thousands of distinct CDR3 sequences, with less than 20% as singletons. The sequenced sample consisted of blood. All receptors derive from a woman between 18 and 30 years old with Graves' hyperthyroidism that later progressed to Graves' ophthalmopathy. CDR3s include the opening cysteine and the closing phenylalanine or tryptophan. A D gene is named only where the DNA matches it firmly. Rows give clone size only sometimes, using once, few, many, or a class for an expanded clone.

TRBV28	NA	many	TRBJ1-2	CASSPAQGFYGYTF	TGTGCCAGCAGTCCAGCCCAGGGGTTTTATGGCTACACCTTC
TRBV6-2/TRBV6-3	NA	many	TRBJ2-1	CASSYGGYYEQFF	TGTGCCAGCAGTTACGGAGGGTATTATGAGCAGTTCTTC
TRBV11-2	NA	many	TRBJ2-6	CASSLGTARVLANVLTF	TGTGCCAGCAGCTTAGGGACCGCCCGGGTGCTGGCCAACGTCCTGACTTTC
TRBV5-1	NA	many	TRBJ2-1	CASSLDYSYNEQFF	TGCGCCAGCAGCTTGGACTATTCCTACAATGAGCAGTTCTTC
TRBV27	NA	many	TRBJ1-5	CASSLHRNQPQHF	TGTGCCAGCAGTTTACACCGCAATCAGCCCCAGCATTTT
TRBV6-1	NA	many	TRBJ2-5	CASSSSTDPQETQYF	TGTGCCAGCAGTTCGTCCACAGATCCCCAAGAGACCCAGTACTTC
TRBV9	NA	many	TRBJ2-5	CASSAGKGIQETQYF	TGTGCCAGCAGCGCCGGAAAGGGGATACAAGAGACCCAGTACTTC
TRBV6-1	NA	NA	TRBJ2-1	CASSVLQGYNEQSF	TGTGCCAGCAGTGTACTACAGGGTTACAATGAGCAGTCCTTC
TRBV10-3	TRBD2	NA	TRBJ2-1	CAISTQAGGQYEQFF	TGTGCCATCAGCACCCAAGCGGGAGGCCAATATGAGCAGTTCTTC
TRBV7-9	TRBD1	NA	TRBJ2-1	CASSYLTGGNEQFF	TGTGCCAGCAGCTACCTAACAGGGGGCAATGAGCAGTTCTTC
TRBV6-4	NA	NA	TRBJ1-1	CASSYLTAVDTEAFF	TGTGCCAGCAGTTACCTGACAGCTGTAGACACTGAAGCTTTCTTT
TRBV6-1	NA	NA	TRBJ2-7	CASSQGLVQYF	TGTGCCAGCAGTCAAGGGTTGGTGCAGTACTTC
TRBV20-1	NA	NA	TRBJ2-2	CSARDWVSGARNTGELFF	TGCAGTGCTAGAGATTGGGTTAGCGGAGCAAGGAACACCGGGGAGCTGTTTTTT
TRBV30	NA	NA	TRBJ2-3	CAWSPSSDTQYF	TGTGCCTGGAGTCCGTCGTCAGATACGCAGTATTTT
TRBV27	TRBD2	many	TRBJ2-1	CASSLSGLAGGNEQFF	TGTGCCAGCAGTTTATCGGGACTAGCGGGAGGCAATGAGCAGTTCTTC
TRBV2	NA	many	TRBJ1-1	CASREGTLNTEAFF	TGTGCCAGCAGGGAGGGCACCTTGAACACTGAAGCTTTCTTT
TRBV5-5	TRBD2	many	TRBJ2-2	CASSLGLRTGELFF	TGTGCCAGCAGCCTGGGACTACGCACCGGGGAGCTGTTTTTT
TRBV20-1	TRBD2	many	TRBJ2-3	CSARDGSGSADTQYF	TGCAGTGCTAGAGATGGTAGCGGGAGCGCAGATACGCAGTATTTT
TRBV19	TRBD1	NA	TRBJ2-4	CASSIVDREAKNIQYF	TGTGCCAGTAGTATAGTAGACAGGGAGGCCAAAAACATTCAGTACTTC
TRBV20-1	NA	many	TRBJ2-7	CRAYGTVPYEQYF	TGCAGAGCCTACGGGACGGTCCCCTACGAGCAGTACTTC
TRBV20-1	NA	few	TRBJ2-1	CSAPLEFYNEQFF	TGCAGTGCCCCCCTAGAATTCTACAATGAGCAGTTCTTC
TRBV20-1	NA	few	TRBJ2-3	CSARVGSGTDTQYF	TGCAGTGCTAGAGTGGGTAGCGGCACAGATACGCAGTATTTT
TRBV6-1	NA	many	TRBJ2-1	CASRQGLEGGDEQFF	TGTGCCAGCAGGCAGGGATTAGAAGGTGGAGATGAGCAGTTCTTC
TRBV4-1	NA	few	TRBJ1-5	CASRTRIGQLNQPQHF	TGCGCCAGCAGAACAAGAATCGGACAGCTCAATCAGCCCCAGCATTTT
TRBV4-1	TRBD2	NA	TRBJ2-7	CASSQAELAGGREQYF	TGCGCCAGCAGCCAAGCTGAGCTAGCGGGAGGGAGGGAGCAGTACTTC
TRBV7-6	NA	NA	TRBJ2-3	CASSLSSQGGTTDTQYF	TGTGCCAGCAGCTTAAGTTCCCAGGGTGGAACCACAGATACGCAGTATTTT
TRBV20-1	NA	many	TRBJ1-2	CSARSWGVANYGYTF	TGCAGTGCTAGGAGCTGGGGGGTTGCTAACTATGGCTACACCTTC
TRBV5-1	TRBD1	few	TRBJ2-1	CASSLWTGLYNEQFF	TGCGCCAGCAGCCTCTGGACAGGGCTCTACAATGAGCAGTTCTTC
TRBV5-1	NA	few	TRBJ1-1	CASRIGGGTGNTEAFF	TGCGCCAGCAGAATCGGAGGGGGGACGGGAAACACTGAAGCTTTCTTT
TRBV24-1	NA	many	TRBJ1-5	CATSEGGWDNQPQHF	TGTGCCACCAGTGAGGGGGGCTGGGACAATCAGCCCCAGCATTTT
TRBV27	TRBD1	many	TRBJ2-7	CASSPGTGYYEQYF	TGTGCCAGCAGCCCCGGGACAGGATACTACGAGCAGTACTTC
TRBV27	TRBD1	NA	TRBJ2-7	CASGYRDRGREQYF	TGTGCCAGCGGATACCGGGACAGGGGAAGAGAGCAGTACTTC
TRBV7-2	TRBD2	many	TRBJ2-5	CASSLAPMSLTSAGPQETQYF	TGTGCCAGCAGCTTAGCCCCGATGAGCCTGACTAGCGCAGGTCCCCAAGAGACCCAGTACTTC
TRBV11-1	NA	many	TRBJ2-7	CASSPLLGVSYEQYF	TGTGCCAGCAGCCCCCTCCTGGGGGTTTCCTACGAGCAGTACTTC
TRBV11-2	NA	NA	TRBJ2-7	CASSLAESQGDYEQYF	TGTGCCAGCAGCTTAGCGGAGTCACAGGGAGACTACGAGCAGTACTTC
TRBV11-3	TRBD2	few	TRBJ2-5	CASSRGTSGVQETQYF	TGTGCCAGCAGCCGTGGGACTAGCGGAGTACAAGAGACCCAGTACTTC
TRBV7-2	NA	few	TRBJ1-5	CASSQNLGNQPQHF	TGTGCCAGCAGCCAAAATTTAGGGAATCAGCCCCAGCATTTT
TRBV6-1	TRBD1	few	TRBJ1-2	CASSLRQGRPLNYGYTF	TGTGCCAGCAGTTTAAGACAGGGGAGGCCATTAAACTATGGCTACACCTTC
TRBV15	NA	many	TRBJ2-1	CATSSKTDWRVYNEQFF	TGTGCCACCAGCAGTAAAACGGACTGGAGGGTTTACAATGAGCAGTTCTTC
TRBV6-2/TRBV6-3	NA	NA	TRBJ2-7	CASSYVNRIWMEQYF	TGTGCCAGCAGTTACGTAAACCGCATATGGATGGAGCAGTACTTC
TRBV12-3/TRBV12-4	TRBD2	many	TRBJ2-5	CASSFPTSGSETQYF	TGTGCCAGCAGTTTTCCGACTAGCGGGAGTGAGACCCAGTACTTC
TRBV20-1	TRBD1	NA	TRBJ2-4	CSGTGVNIQYF	TGCAGTGGTACAGGGGTTAACATTCAGTACTTC
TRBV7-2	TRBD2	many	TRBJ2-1	CASSLAGGPNEQFF	TGTGCCAGCAGCTTAGCGGGAGGGCCGAATGAGCAGTTCTTC
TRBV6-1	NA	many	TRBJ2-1	CASRLTWSSYNEQFF	TGTGCCAGCAGATTGACTTGGAGCTCCTACAATGAGCAGTTCTTC
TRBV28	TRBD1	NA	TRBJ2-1	CASSPQRDRGRNEQFF	TGTGCCAGCAGCCCCCAGCGGGACAGGGGGAGGAATGAGCAGTTCTTC
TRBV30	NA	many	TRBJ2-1	CAWSATYNEQFF	TGTGCCTGGAGTGCAACCTACAATGAGCAGTTCTTC
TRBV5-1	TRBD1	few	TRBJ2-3	CASSLHGQGSTDTQYF	TGCGCCAGCAGCTTGCACGGACAGGGAAGCACAGATACGCAGTATTTT
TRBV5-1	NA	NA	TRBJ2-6	CASRGAALSGANVLTF	TGCGCCAGCAGGGGGGCCGCGCTCTCTGGGGCCAACGTCCTGACTTTC
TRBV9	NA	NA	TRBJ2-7	CASSPQTRGSHEQYF	TGTGCCAGCAGCCCCCAAACTAGGGGGAGCCACGAGCAGTACTTC
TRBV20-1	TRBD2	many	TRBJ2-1	CSARLLAADNNEQFF	TGCAGTGCTAGGTTGCTAGCGGCCGACAACAATGAGCAGTTCTTC
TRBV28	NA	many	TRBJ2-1	CASSQRYHSYNEQFF	TGTGCCAGCAGTCAGCGGTACCACTCCTACAATGAGCAGTTCTTC
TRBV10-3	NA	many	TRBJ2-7	CAISERNPGRVEYEQYF	TGTGCCATCAGTGAGCGGAACCCGGGCAGGGTGGAGTATGAGCAGTACTTC
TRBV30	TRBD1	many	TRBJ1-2	CAWTLDRGIGYTF	TGTGCCTGGACCCTGGACAGGGGAATTGGCTACACCTTC
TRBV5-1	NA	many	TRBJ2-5	CASSFRGLEPARETQYF	TGCGCCAGCAGCTTTAGGGGCTTGGAGCCGGCGCGCGAGACCCAGTACTTC
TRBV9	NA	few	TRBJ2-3	CASSAPGPSSSRTDTQYF	TGTGCCAGCAGCGCCCCGGGACCCTCCTCCTCTCGCACAGATACGCAGTATTTT
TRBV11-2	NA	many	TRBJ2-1	CASSHTRVWENNEQFF	TGTGCCAGCAGCCATACCCGGGTTTGGGAAAACAATGAGCAGTTCTTC
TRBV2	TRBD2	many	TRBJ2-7	CASSDWLAGTYEQYF	TGTGCCAGCAGTGATTGGCTAGCGGGCACCTACGAGCAGTACTTC
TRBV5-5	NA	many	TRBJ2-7	CASSPANYEQYF	TGTGCCAGCAGCCCCGCAAATTACGAGCAGTACTTC